The source of this TCR beta chain is a study of blood T cell repertoires in COVID-19. There are 14 residues in the CDR3. The germline V and J ends were trimmed by 4 bases and 9 bases, with 16 bases remaining between them. Per the germline V gene, CDR1 is SGHTA and CDR2 is FQGNSA. Clones were read by immunoSEQ multiplex PCR, and TCRdb kept only the in-frame ones, dropping some. The data hold 300,000 to 350,000 clones, with almost 90% observed a single time. The TCR sequence derives from a woman aged 25 to 39 with COVID-19, enrolled during active disease. V and J are TRBV7-2 and TRBJ2-1, with D possibly matching TRBD2 (6 bases). The sequencing input was peripheral blood. CDR3 region: CASSSLTRSGEQFF. CDR3 bases: TGTGCCAGCAGCTCTTTGACTAGGTCGGGTGAGCAGTTCTTC.